This T cell receptor (beta chain) came from a study of beta chain features in type 1 diabetes. As for the study in general: Age, gender and cell yields were alike across patients and healthy donors.

A note on this clone: What it binds is not known.

The study's findings and limits: When VDJ junctions were examined, type 1 diabetes patients showed fewer insertions and more deletions. Within the patient group, naive, central memory and Treg TCRB repertoires appeared more similar to each other than within healthy donors.

V was cut by 3 bases and J by 0 bases, with 10 bases left in between. Germline loops: CDR1 SEHNR, CDR2 FQNEAQ (reference sequence). This CDR3 contains 15 residues. The sequenced template was cDNA made from the entire isolated RNA. Method: immunoSEQ multiplex PCR; TCRdb's copy keeps in-frame clones and lacks some. The data contain just over 600,000 clones, roughly 16% of them seen just once; the ten biggest clones take up roughly 0.098%. This sequence joins TRBV7-9 and TRBJ2-3, with D tentatively TRBD1 (5 bases). This receptor was obtained from a man between 18 and 35 years old in good health. The sequenced material came from naive CD4+ T cells from blood. The CDR3 sequence is CASSFIGASTDTQYF. In nucleotides, the CDR3 is TGTGCCAGCAGCTTCATAGGGGCTAGCACAGATACGCAGTATTTT. Full variable domain (rest looked up from reference TRBV7-9 and TRBJ2-3): DTGVSQNPRHKITKRGQNVTFRCDPISEHNRLYWYRQTLGQGPEFLTYFQNEAQLEKSRLLSDRFSAERPKGSFSTLEIQRTEQGDSAMYLCASSFIGASTDTQYFGPGTRLTVL.